This T cell receptor beta chain was observed in a study of blood T cell repertoires in COVID-19. Profiled with immunoSEQ multiplex PCR; TCRdb holds only in-frame clones, not every one. The sample yields around 150,000 clones, roughly 90% seen once. The CDR3 has 10 residues. Deletions cut 3 bases from V and 6 bases from J, with 5 bases between. Germline V gene data show CDR1 as DFQATT and CDR2 as SNEGSKA (reference sequence). J is TRBJ1-1 and V is TRBV20-1; D is unclear. The specimen sequenced was peripheral blood. This TCR came from a man aged 60 to 69 with acute or convalescent COVID-19. DNA of the CDR3: TGCAGTGCTAGGGCCTCTGAAGCTTTCTTT. It translates to CSARASEAFF.